This entry lists 4 T cell receptor beta chains sequenced from one sample in a study of T cell responses to AZD1222 COVID-19 vaccine (dated by TCRdb to the early 2020s). Sample time point, as interpreted from the label and publication: about 28 days (+/-7) after the second vaccine dose. To prepare the library, the immunoSEQ multiplex PCR assay was applied. TCRdb stores this immuneACCESS table with in-frame sequences only. Part of the clones is absent; in the studies checked, under half of the shortfall reflects unresolved V genes, and no reason is known for the rest. The table for this sample lists approximately 77,000 clones; about 92% of them were counted only once. Roughly 4.8% of the sample rests with the top ten. The sequences come from peripheral blood, collected 28 days after the second AZD1222 dose. The receptors originated from an adult who received the AZD1222 COVID-19 vaccine.

The rearrangement uses TRBV1 and TRBJ1-2; the table names TRBD1, a call not compared with the DNA. TRBV1 is listed as a pseudogene. CDR3 size: 13 residues. CDR3 protein: CTSSHRQGYGYTF. The CDR3 DNA is TGCACCAGCAGCCATAGACAGGGCTATGGCTACACCTTC.

The rearrangement uses TRBV7-2 and TRBJ2-1, with 10 bases fitting TRBD2. V dropped 5 bases and J dropped 9; count of bases not matched to a gene: 7. CDR1 is SGHTA, CDR2 FQGNSA, per germline. CDR3 length: 14 amino acids. The CDR3 DNA sequence: TGTGCCAGCAGCATGAGGACTAGCGGTAGTGAGCAGTTCTTC. Translating gives CASSMRTSGSEQFF.

V is TRBV4-2 and J is TRBJ2-7, with D hard to call. CDR1 is LGHNA, CDR2 YNFKEQ, per germline. The CDR3 length is 15 residues. V lost 0 bases, J lost 4 bases, and 13 bases lay in between. CDR3 nucleotide sequence: TGTGCCAGCAGCCAAGATTTCCAGGCGTCTTACGAGCAGTACTTC. Protein product: CASSQDFQASYEQYF.

This chain joins TRBV4-2 and TRBJ1-6; no firm D call. Germline-derived CDR1 and CDR2 are LGHNA and YNFKEQ. This CDR3 spans 21 amino acids. Trimming took off 0 bases at V and 0 bases at J, with 21 bases between the two ends. DNA of the CDR3: TGTGCCAGCAGCCAAGATAGTCGTTTAGGACTGCCTAGCTCCTATAATTCACCCCTCCACTTT. Protein product: CASSQDSRLGLPSSYNSPLHF.